This T cell receptor (beta chain) was recorded in a study of CD8 T cells in Susac syndrome. Reverse transcription of about 0.5 to 1 ug RNA used random hexamers. Amplification of the TCR beta CDR3 was carried out by immunoSEQ multiplex PCR, which spanned a total of 54 Vbeta and 13 Jbeta segments. TCRdb recomputed calls from the immunoSEQ multiplex PCR reads with MiXCR, one row per CDR3 protein. The data hold more than 110,000 distinct CDR3 sequences, with 94% observed a single time. This clonotype was counted once. Its antigen is unidentified. V lost 2 bases, J lost 5 bases, and 12 bases lay in between. The germline V gene encodes CDR1 SGHAT and CDR2 FQNNGV. The CDR3 runs to 14 residues. Study findings and constraints: Individuals included in the TCR sequencing and HLA analysis were acknowledged by the study to be relatively few in number.

In blood CD8+ and CD4+ T cells, TCR beta underwent sequencing. Controls were age- and sex-matched healthy donors. Sequenced input: CD8+ T cells from PBMCs. This sequence originates from a human donor in good health. V usage is TRBV11-2 and J usage is TRBJ2-5, with D perhaps given as TRBD1 or TRBD2 (6 bases each). The CDR3 region has the DNA TGTGCCAGCAGCTTATCAGGGGCGGGGGAGACCCAGTACTTC. Its translation is CASSLSGAGETQYF.